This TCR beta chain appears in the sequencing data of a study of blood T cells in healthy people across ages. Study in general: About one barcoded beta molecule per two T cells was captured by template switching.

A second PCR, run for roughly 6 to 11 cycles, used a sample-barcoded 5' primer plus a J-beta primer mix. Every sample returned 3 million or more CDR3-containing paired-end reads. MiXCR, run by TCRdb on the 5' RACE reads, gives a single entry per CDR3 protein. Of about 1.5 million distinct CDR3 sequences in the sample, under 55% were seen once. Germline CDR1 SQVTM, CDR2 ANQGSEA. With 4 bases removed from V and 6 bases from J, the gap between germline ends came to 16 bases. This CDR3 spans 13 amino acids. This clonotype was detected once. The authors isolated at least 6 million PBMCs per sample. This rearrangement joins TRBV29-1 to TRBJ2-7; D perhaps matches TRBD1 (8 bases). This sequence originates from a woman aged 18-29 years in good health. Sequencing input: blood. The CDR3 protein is CSVVHRGGFEQYF. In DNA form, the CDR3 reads TGCAGCGTTGTTCACAGGGGGGGATTCGAGCAGTACTTC.